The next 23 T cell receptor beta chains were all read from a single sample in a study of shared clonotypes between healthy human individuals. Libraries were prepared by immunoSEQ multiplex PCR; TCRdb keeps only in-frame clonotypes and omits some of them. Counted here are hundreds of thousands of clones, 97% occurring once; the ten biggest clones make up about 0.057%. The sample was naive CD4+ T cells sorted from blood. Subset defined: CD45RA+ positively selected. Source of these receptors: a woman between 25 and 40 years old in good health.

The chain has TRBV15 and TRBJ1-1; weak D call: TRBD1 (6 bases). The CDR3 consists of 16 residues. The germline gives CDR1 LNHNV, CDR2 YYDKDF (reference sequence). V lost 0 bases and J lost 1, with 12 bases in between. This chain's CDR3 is CATSRDYRTENTEAFF. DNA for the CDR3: TGTGCCACCAGCAGAGACTATAGGACAGAGAACACTGAAGCTTTCTTT. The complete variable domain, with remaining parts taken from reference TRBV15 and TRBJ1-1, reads DAMVIQNPRYQVTQFGKPVTLSCSQTLNHNVMYWYQQKSSQAPKLLFHYYDKDFNNEADTPDNFQSRRPNTSFCFLDIRSPGLGDTAMYLCATSRDYRTENTEAFFGQGTRLTVV.

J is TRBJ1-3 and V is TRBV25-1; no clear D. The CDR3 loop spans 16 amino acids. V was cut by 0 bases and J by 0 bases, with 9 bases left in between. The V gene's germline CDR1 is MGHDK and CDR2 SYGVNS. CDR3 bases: TGTGCCAGCAGTGAATACCCGGGCGGCTCTGGAAACACCATATATTTT. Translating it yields CASSEYPGGSGNTIYF.

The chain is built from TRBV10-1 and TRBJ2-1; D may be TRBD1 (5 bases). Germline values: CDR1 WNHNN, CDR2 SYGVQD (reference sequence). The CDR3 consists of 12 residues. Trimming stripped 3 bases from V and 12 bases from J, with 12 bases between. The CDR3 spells CASSDVLGPQFF. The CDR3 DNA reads TGCGCCAGCAGTGATGTATTGGGGCCGCAGTTCTTC.

In nucleotides, the CDR3 is TGTGCCAGCAGTTTACGGACAGCAACTAATGAAAAACTGTTTTTT. Protein sequence: CASSLRTATNEKLFF. The chain is built from TRBV28 and TRBJ1-4, with TRBD1 as a possible D gene (6 bases). The CDR3 is 15 residues long. Looked up from germline, CDR1 is MDHEN and CDR2 is SYDVKM. V was shortened by 2 bases and J by 0 bases, with 7 bases between the two germline ends.

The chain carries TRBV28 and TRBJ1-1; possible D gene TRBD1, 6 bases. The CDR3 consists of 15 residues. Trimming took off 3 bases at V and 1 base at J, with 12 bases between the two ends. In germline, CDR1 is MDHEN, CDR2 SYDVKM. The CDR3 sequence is CASSLGGGWNTEAFF. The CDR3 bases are TGTGCCAGCAGTTTGGGGGGGGGCTGGAACACTGAAGCTTTCTTT.

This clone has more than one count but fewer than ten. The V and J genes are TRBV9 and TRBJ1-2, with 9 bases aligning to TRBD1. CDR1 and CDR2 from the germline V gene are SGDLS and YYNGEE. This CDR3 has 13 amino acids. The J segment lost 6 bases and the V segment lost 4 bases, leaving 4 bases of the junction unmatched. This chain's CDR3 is CASSLRDRDGYTF. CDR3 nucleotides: TGTGCCAGCAGCTTACGGGACAGGGATGGCTACACCTTC.

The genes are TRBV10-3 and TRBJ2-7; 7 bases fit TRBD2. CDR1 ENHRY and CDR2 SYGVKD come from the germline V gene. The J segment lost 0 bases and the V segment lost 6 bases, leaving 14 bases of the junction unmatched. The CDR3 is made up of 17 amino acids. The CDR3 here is CAIRAGDLGRSSYEQYF. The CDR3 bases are TGTGCCATCAGGGCGGGAGACTTGGGACGAAGCTCCTACGAGCAGTACTTC.

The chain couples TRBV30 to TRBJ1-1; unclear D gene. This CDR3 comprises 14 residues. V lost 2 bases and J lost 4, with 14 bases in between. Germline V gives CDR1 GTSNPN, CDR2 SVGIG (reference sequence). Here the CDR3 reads CAWSPDLYGTEAFF. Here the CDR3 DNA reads TGTGCCTGGAGTCCGGACCTATATGGCACTGAAGCTTTCTTT.

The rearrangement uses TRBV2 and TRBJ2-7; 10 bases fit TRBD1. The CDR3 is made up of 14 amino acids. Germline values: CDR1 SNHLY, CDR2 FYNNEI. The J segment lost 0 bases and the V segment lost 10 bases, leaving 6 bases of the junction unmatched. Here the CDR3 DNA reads TGTGCCACCGAACGGGACAGGGGCTCCTACGAGCAGTACTTC. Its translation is CATERDRGSYEQYF. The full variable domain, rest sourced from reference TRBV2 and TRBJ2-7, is EPEVTQTPSHQVTQMGQEVILRCVPISNHLYFYWYRQILGQKVEFLVSFYNNEISEKSEIFDDQFSVERPDGSNFTLKIRSTKLEDSAMYFCATERDRGSYEQYFGPGTRLTVT.

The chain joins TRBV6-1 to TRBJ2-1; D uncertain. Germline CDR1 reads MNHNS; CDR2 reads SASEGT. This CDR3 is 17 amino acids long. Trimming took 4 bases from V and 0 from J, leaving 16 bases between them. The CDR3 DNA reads TGTGCCAGCAGTGGTTCGGTCGTCTCGAGCTCCTACAATGAGCAGTTCTTC. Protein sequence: CASSGSVVSSSYNEQFF.

The CDR3 DNA reads as TGTGCCAGCAGCCAAAAAGGCGGGGCTCGGGGACTAGTTTCTCCCCGCTCCTACGAGCAGTACTTC. Translation gives CASSQKGGARGLVSPRSYEQYF. V usage is TRBV14 and J usage is TRBJ2-7; the match to TRBD2 covers 8 bases. This CDR3 is built from 22 residues. CDR1 SGHDN and CDR2 FVKESK come from the germline V gene. V dropped 2 bases and J dropped 0; count of bases not matched to a gene: 24.

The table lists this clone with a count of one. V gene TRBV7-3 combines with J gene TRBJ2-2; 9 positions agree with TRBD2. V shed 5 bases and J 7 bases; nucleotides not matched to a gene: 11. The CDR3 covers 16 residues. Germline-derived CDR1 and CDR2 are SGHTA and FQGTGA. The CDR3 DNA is TGTGCCAGCAGCCTCTCAGCGGGAGGAAGTTTCGGGGAGCTGTTTTTT. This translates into CASSLSAGGSFGELFF.

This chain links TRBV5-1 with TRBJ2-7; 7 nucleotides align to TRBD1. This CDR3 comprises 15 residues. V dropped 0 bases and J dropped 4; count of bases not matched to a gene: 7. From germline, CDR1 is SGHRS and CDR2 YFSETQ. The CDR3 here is CASSLVPGQMYEQYF. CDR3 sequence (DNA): TGCGCCAGCAGCTTGGTTCCGGGACAGATGTACGAGCAGTACTTC.

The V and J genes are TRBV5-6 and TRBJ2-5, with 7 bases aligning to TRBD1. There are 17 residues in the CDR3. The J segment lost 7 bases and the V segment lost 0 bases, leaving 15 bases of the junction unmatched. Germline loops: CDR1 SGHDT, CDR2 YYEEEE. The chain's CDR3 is CASSLARDSPYSLTQYF. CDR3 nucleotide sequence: TGTGCCAGCAGCTTGGCTCGGGACAGCCCCTACTCGTTGACCCAGTACTTC. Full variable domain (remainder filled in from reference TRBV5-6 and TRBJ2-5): DAGVTQSPTHLIKTRGQQVTLRCSPKSGHDTVSWYQQALGQGPQFIFQYYEEEERQRGNFPDRFSGHQFPNYSSELNVNALLLGDSALYLCASSLARDSPYSLTQYFGPGTRLLVL.

This chain's CDR3 is CASSLGSGSGQPQHF. The CDR3 DNA reads TGTGCCAGCAGCTTAGGTTCAGGGTCGGGGCAGCCCCAGCATTTT. The J gene is TRBJ1-5, the V gene TRBV7-9; a possible D gene is TRBD1 (5 bases). Trimming took 1 base from V and 7 from J, leaving 14 bases between them. Per the germline V gene, CDR1 is SEHNR and CDR2 is FQNEAQ (reference sequence). This CDR3 region has 15 residues.

CDR3 nucleotide sequence: TGTGCCAGCAGCCGACCTAAACTAGGGGGCGTCGGCCACGAGCAGTACTTC. The encoded protein is CASSRPKLGGVGHEQYF. The chain has TRBV5-4 and TRBJ2-7; 7 bases map to TRBD1. CDR3 length: 17 amino acids. Germline V gene lookup returns CDR1 SGHNT and CDR2 YYREEE (reference sequence). V lost 4 bases and J lost 5; bases outside the gene matches: 18.

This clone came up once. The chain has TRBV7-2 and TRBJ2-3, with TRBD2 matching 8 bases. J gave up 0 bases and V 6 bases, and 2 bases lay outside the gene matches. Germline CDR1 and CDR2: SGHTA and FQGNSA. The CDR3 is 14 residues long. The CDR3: CASRWTSSTDTQYF. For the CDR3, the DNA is TGTGCCAGCAGATGGACTAGCAGCACAGATACGCAGTATTTT. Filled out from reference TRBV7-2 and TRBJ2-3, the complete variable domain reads GAGVSQSPSNKVTEKGKDVELRCDPISGHTALYWYRQSLGQGLEFLIYFQGNSAPDKSGLPSDRFSAERTGGSVSTLTIQRTQQEDSAVYLCASRWTSSTDTQYFGPGTRLTVL.

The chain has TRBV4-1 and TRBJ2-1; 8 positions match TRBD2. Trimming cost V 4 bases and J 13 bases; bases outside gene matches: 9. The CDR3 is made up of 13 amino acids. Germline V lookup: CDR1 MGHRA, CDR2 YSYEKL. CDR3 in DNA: TGCGCCAGCAGCCCCCGGCGGGGACTAGGCCAGTTCTTC. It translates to CASSPRRGLGQFF.

The CDR3 sequence is CASSPGQAEETQYF. CDR3 nucleotide sequence: TGTGCCAGCAGCCCGGGACAGGCCGAAGAGACCCAGTACTTC. V and J are TRBV7-9 and TRBJ2-5; 8 bases align to TRBD1. V shed 5 bases and J 3 bases; nucleotides not matched to a gene: 5. The germline CDR1 and CDR2 sequences are SEHNR and FQNEAQ (reference sequence). The CDR3 is 14 amino acids.

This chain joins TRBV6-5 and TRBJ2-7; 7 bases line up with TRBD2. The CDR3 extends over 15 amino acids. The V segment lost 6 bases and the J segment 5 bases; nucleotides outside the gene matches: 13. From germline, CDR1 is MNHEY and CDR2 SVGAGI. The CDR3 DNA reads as TGTGCCAGCAGGACAATGAGCGGGAAAATCGACGAGCAGTACTTC. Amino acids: CASRTMSGKIDEQYF.

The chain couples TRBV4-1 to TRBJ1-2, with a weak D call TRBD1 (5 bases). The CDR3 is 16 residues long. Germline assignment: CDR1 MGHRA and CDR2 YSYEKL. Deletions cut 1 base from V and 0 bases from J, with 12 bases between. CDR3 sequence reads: CASSQGRDRANYGYTF. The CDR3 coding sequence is TGCGCCAGCAGCCAAGGCCGGGACCGAGCTAACTATGGCTACACCTTC.

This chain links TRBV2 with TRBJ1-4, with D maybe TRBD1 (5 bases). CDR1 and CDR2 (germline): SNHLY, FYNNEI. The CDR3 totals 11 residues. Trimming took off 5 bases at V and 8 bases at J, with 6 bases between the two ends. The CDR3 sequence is CASSRGEKLFF. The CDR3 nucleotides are TGTGCCAGCAGTCGGGGGGAAAAACTGTTTTTT.

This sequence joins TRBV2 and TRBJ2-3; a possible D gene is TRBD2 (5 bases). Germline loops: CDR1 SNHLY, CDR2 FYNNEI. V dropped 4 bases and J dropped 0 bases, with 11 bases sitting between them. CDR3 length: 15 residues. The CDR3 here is CASSVEVPSTDTQYF. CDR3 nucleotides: TGTGCCAGCAGTGTGGAGGTCCCTAGCACAGATACGCAGTATTTT.